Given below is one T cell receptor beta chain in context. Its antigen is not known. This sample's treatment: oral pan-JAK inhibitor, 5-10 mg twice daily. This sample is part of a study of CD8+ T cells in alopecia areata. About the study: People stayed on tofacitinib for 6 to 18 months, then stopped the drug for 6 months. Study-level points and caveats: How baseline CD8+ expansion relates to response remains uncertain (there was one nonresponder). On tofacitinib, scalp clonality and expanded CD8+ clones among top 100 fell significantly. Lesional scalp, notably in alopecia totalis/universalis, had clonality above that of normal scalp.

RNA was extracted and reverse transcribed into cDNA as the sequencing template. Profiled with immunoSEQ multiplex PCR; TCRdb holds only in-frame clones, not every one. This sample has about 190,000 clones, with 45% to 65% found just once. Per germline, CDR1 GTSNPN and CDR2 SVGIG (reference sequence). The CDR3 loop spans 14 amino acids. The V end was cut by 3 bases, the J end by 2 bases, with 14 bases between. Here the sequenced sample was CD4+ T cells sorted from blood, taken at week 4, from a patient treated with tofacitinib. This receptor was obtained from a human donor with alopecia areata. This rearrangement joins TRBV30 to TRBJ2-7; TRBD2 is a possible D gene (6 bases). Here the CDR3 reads CAWSKDSGTYEQYF. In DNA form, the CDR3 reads TGTGCCTGGAGCAAGGATAGCGGAACCTACGAGCAGTACTTC.